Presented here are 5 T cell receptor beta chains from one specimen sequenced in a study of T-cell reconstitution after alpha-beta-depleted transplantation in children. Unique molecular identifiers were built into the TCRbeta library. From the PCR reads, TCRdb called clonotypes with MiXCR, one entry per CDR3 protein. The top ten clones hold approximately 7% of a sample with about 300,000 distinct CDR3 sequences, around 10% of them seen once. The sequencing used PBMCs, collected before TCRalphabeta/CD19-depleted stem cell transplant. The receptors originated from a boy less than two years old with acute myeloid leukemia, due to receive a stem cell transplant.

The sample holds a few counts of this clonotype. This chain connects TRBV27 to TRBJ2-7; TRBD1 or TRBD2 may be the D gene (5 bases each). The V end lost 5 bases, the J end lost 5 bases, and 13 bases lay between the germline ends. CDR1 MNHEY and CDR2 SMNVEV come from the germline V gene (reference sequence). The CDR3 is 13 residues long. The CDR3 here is CASSPRGDHEQYF. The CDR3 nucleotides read TGTGCCAGCAGTCCGCGAGGGGACCACGAGCAGTACTTC.

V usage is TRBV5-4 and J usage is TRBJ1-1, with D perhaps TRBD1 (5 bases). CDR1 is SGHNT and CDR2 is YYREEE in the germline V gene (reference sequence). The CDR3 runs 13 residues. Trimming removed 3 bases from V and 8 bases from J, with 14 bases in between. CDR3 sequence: CASSSRDGEEAFF. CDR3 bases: TGTGCCAGCAGCTCCCGGGACGGAGAAGAAGCTTTCTTT. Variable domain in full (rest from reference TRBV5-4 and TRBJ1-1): ETGVTQSPTHLIKTRGQQVTLRCSSQSGHNTVSWYQQALGQGPQFIFQYYREEENGRGNFPPRFSGLQFPNYSSELNVNALELDDSALYLCASSSRDGEEAFFGQGTRLTVV.

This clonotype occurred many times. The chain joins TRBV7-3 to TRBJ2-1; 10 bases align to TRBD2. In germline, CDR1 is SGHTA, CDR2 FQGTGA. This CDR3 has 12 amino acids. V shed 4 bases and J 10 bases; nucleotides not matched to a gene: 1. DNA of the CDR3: TGTGCCAGCAGCTCACTAGCGGGAGAGCAGTTCTTC. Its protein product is CASSSLAGEQFF.

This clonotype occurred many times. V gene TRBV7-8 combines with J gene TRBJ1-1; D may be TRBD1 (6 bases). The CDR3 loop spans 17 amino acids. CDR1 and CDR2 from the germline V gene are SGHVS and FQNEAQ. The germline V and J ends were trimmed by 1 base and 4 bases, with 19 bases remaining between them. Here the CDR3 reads CASSLGRGNFVGTEAFF. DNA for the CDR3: TGTGCCAGCAGCTTAGGCAGGGGAAATTTTGTAGGCACTGAAGCTTTCTTT.

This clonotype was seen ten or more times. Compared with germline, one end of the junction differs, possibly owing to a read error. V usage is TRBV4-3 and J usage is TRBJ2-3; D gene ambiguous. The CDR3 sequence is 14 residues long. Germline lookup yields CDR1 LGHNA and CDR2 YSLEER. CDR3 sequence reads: CASSQDWSTDTQYF. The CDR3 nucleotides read TGCGCCAGTAGCCAAGATTGGTCCACAGATACGCAGTATTTT.